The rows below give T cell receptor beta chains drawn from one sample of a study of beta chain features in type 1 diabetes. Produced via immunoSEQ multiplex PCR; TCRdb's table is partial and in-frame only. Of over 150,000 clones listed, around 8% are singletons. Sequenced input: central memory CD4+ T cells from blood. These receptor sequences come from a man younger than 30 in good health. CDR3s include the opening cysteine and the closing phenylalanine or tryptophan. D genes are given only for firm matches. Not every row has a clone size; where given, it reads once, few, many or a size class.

CASSPSSESQFF	TGTGCCAGCAGCCCCAGTTCAGAATCCCAGTTCTTC	TRBJ2-1	TRBV7-9	many	NA
CASSSLAVKVEYF	TGTGCCAGCAGCTCTCTAGCGGTAAAAGTTGAGTACTTC	TRBJ2-5	TRBV5-8	few	TRBD2
CASSLALRGSSGANVLTF	TGTGCCAGCAGCTTAGCTCTGCGGGGAAGCTCTGGGGCCAACGTCCTGACTTTC	TRBJ2-6	TRBV7-2	few	NA
CASTPPTGMNTEAFF	TGTGCCAGTACCCCTCCCACGGGGATGAACACTGAAGCTTTCTTT	TRBJ1-1	TRBV19	NA	NA
CAWSAWRGLAGSYEQYF	TGTGCCTGGAGTGCCTGGCGAGGCCTAGCGGGATCCTACGAGCAGTACTTC	TRBJ2-7	TRBV30	NA	TRBD2
CATRTGGAGANVLTF	TGTGCCACCAGGACAGGGGGCGCCGGGGCCAACGTCCTGACTTTC	TRBJ2-6	TRBV15	NA	TRBD1
CASSQSVGTGGEKLFF	TGTGCCAGCAGCCAATCTGTGGGGACAGGGGGGGAAAAACTGTTTTTT	TRBJ1-4	TRBV4-2	few	TRBD1
CASSLGPQGYEQYF	TGTGCCAGCAGCTTAGGTCCGCAGGGCTACGAGCAGTACTTC	TRBJ2-7	TRBV7-2	NA	NA
CASSLSKGTVLYGYTF	TGTGCCAGCAGTTTATCGAAGGGGACTGTACTATATGGCTACACCTTC	TRBJ1-2	TRBV27	NA	NA
CASSLDGIEISNQPQHF	TGTGCCAGCAGCTTGGACGGGATAGAGATTAGCAATCAGCCCCAGCATTTT	TRBJ1-5	TRBV5-4	few	NA
CASSPQGGPETQYF	TGCGCCAGCAGCCCCCAAGGGGGCCCAGAGACCCAGTACTTC	TRBJ2-5	TRBV5-1	few	TRBD1
CASSPLGGSETEAFF	TGTGCCAGCTCACCATTAGGGGGAAGCGAGACTGAAGCTTTCTTT	TRBJ1-1	TRBV18	NA	NA
CASSVSSQFSYEQYF	TGTGCCAGCAGCGTCAGTAGCCAATTCTCCTACGAGCAGTACTTC	TRBJ2-7	TRBV9	few	NA
CASSPSPPYNEQFF	TGTGCCAGCAGTCCATCCCCCCCCTACAATGAGCAGTTCTTC	TRBJ2-1	TRBV6-5	NA	NA
CASSPKGGGLNTGELFF	TGTGCCAGCAGCCCCAAAGGAGGGGGCTTGAACACCGGGGAGCTGTTTTTT	TRBJ2-2	TRBV5-4	NA	NA
CASSLRRGTGQPQHF	TGTGCCAGCAGCTTACGTAGGGGAACCGGTCAGCCCCAGCATTTT	TRBJ1-5	TRBV7-8	NA	NA
CASSPGGSGGETQYF	TGTGCCAGCAGTCCCGGAGGTAGCGGGGGGGAGACCCAGTACTTC	TRBJ2-5	TRBV28	NA	TRBD2
CASSQPLGPGGEKLFF	TGTGCCAGCAGCCAACCATTGGGGCCGGGAGGCGAAAAACTGTTTTTT	TRBJ1-4	TRBV4-2	few	NA
CATSLTGQGPGNTIYF	TGTGCCACCAGCCTTACGGGACAGGGCCCTGGAAACACCATATATTTT	TRBJ1-3	TRBV15	NA	TRBD1
CAWSDTNTEAFF	TGTGCCTGGAGCGACACGAACACTGAAGCTTTCTTT	TRBJ1-1	TRBV30	NA	NA
CATLDPPGDGIYGYTF	TGTGCCACCCTCGATCCCCCAGGGGACGGTATCTATGGCTACACCTTC	TRBJ1-2	TRBV6-6	few	NA
CASSAWTGADTQYF	TGTGCCAGTAGTGCCTGGACAGGGGCCGATACGCAGTATTTT	TRBJ2-3	TRBV19	few	TRBD1
CASRATGNTGELFF	TGTGCCAGCAGAGCTACAGGGAACACCGGGGAGCTGTTTTTT	TRBJ2-2	TRBV6-6	NA	NA
CASSLVLRDEQYF	TGTGCCAGCAGCTTAGTTCTACGCGACGAGCAGTACTTC	TRBJ2-7	TRBV7-8	NA	NA
CASSLTAAYNEQFF	TGTGCCAGCAGCTTAACGGCGGCTTACAATGAGCAGTTCTTC	TRBJ2-1	TRBV7-9	many	NA
CASSVDPGQSETQYF	TGTGCCAGCAGCGTAGACCCGGGACAGTCAGAGACCCAGTACTTC	TRBJ2-5	TRBV9	few	TRBD1
CASSLRSSGDKNIQYF	TGTGCCAGTAGTCTACGGTCATCCGGGGACAAAAACATTCAGTACTTC	TRBJ2-4	TRBV19	NA	NA
CASSLRAGTGAYEQYF	TGTGCCAGCAGCTTAAGGGCCGGGACAGGGGCCTACGAGCAGTACTTC	TRBJ2-7	TRBV11-2	few	TRBD1
CATSRDKTGAYGYTF	TGTGCCACCAGCAGAGATAAGACAGGGGCCTATGGCTACACCTTC	TRBJ1-2	TRBV15	few	TRBD1
CASRLDAREKLFF	TGCGCCAGCAGATTAGATGCCAGGGAAAAACTGTTTTTT	TRBJ1-4	TRBV5-1	NA	NA
CASRTGTGTYEQYF	TGTGCCAGTAGGACCGGGACAGGCACCTACGAGCAGTACTTC	TRBJ2-7	TRBV28	NA	TRBD1
CAWSPLLRVLGETQYF	TGTGCCTGGAGCCCTTTACTCAGGGTGTTAGGGGAGACCCAGTACTTC	TRBJ2-5	TRBV30	few	NA
CASSRLPGQGTDTQYF	TGCGCCAGCAGCCGCCTACCGGGACAGGGGACAGATACGCAGTATTTT	TRBJ2-3	TRBV5-1	few	TRBD1
CASSYRDSRGELFF	TGTGCCAGCAGTTATAGGGACAGTAGGGGGGAGCTGTTTTTT	TRBJ2-2	TRBV2	NA	TRBD1
CASSPRTSGNYNEQFF	TGTGCCAGTAGTCCCAGGACTAGCGGGAACTACAATGAGCAGTTCTTC	TRBJ2-1	TRBV19	NA	TRBD2
CASSQDGQTGSPLHF	TGCGCCAGCAGCCAAGATGGGCAGACGGGGTCACCCCTCCACTTT	TRBJ1-6	TRBV4-3	few	NA
CAWRNGGLAGEGDTQYF	TGTGCCTGGAGAAACGGTGGACTAGCGGGGGAGGGAGATACGCAGTATTTT	TRBJ2-3	TRBV30	many	TRBD2
CASSVGRVGGPSTDTQYF	TGTGCCAGCAGCGTAGGCAGGGTCGGGGGACCTAGCACAGATACGCAGTATTTT	TRBJ2-3	TRBV9	NA	NA
CASSVTSGSYNEQFF	TGTGCCAGCAGCGTAACTAGCGGGAGCTACAATGAGCAGTTCTTC	TRBJ2-1	TRBV9	many	TRBD2
CASSLGQAGGTDTQYF	TGTGCCAGCAGCTTAGGGCAAGCGGGGGGCACAGATACGCAGTATTTT	TRBJ2-3	TRBV7-2	many	TRBD2
CAISQDRNTGELFF	TGTGCCATCAGTCAGGACAGGAACACCGGGGAGCTGTTTTTT	TRBJ2-2	TRBV10-3	many	NA
CASSFGQNNEKLFF	TGCGCCAGCAGCTTCGGACAGAATAATGAAAAACTGTTTTTT	TRBJ1-4	TRBV5-1	NA	NA
CASSLGTGGTDTQYF	TGCGCCAGCAGCTTGGGGACAGGGGGCACAGATACGCAGTATTTT	TRBJ2-3	TRBV5-1	few	TRBD1